These 17 T cell receptor beta chains originate from one sample sequenced in a study of blood T cell repertoires in COVID-19. TCRdb's copy holds only in-frame clones and misses some; the assay was immunoSEQ multiplex PCR. The profile shows a few hundred thousand clones, approximately 93% of them singletons. The sample was PBMCs or T cells enriched from blood (not recorded which). The receptor source for this set is a woman between 40 and 55 years old who had been exposed to COVID-19.

This rearrangement joins TRBV5-1 to TRBJ1-2; TRBD1 agrees at 7 bases. The CDR3 contains 16 residues. The V and J ends lost 0 bases and 8 bases, in that order; junction bases with no gene match: 13. Germline loops: CDR1 SGHRS, CDR2 YFSETQ. CDR3 bases: TGCGCCAGCAGCTTGGCTACAGGGGCGGATCAGGGGGGCTACACCTTC. Translated: CASSLATGADQGGYTF.

V is TRBV15 and J is TRBJ2-7; D is possibly TRBD2 (5 bases). The CDR3 length is 15 residues. Germline values: CDR1 LNHNV, CDR2 YYDKDF (reference sequence). The V end was cut by 0 bases, the J end by 5 bases, with 14 bases between. Written as DNA, the CDR3 is TGTGCCACCAGCAGAGATCGGGGTAGAGGCCACGAGCAGTACTTC. Protein sequence: CATSRDRGRGHEQYF.

The V call is TRBV11-1, the J call TRBJ2-2, with 10 bases that match TRBD2. The CDR3 is 15 amino acids. With 5 bases clipped from V and 8 bases from J, the junction kept 8 bases outside the gene matches. The germline V gene has CDR1 SGHAT and CDR2 FQDESV (reference sequence). The CDR3 reads CASSPTSGISGELFF. CDR3 DNA sequence: TGTGCCAGCAGCCCCACTAGCGGGATCTCAGGGGAGCTGTTTTTT. The variable domain in full, with the rest retrieved from reference TRBV11-1 and TRBJ2-2, is EAEVAQSPRYKITEKSQAVAFWCDPISGHATLYWYRQILGQGPELLVQFQDESVVDDSQLPKDRFSAERLKGVDSTLKIQPAELGDSAMYLCASSPTSGISGELFFGEGSRLTVL.

This clone turned up a few times. This chain joins TRBV6-4 and TRBJ2-1, with TRBD2 matching 8 bases. This CDR3 has 16 amino acids. Germline CDR1 reads MRHNA; CDR2 reads SNTAGT. The ends lost 5 bases at V and 4 bases at J; junction bases unmatched: 10. CDR3 DNA sequence: TGTGCCAGCAGTTCTGAAGCGGGAGCTGGATACAATGAGCAGTTCTTC. Its protein is CASSSEAGAGYNEQFF.

The chain employs TRBV7-9 and TRBJ2-1; D is perhaps TRBD2 (6 bases). V lost 1 base to trimming and J lost 8 bases, with 21 bases between them. The CDR3 has 17 amino acids. The germline V gene has CDR1 SEHNR and CDR2 FQNEAQ (reference sequence). CDR3 protein: CASSLVGLRDGSYEQFF. The DNA of the CDR3 is TGTGCCAGCAGCTTAGTCGGTTTGCGGGACGGGTCTTATGAGCAGTTCTTC.

This clone was observed a few times. This chain links TRBV7-3 with TRBJ2-5; TRBD2 is a possible D gene (5 bases). The CDR3 extends over 13 amino acids. V was trimmed by 6 bases and J by 4 bases, leaving 12 bases between them. Germline loops: CDR1 SGHTA, CDR2 FQGTGA. The DNA for the CDR3 is TGTGCCAGCAGGGGCGTTGGGAGAGAGACCCAGTACTTC. Its translation: CASRGVGRETQYF.

This sequence joins TRBV4-3 and TRBJ1-4; 9 positions match TRBD1. Germline V CDR1 and CDR2: LGHNA, YSLEER. The CDR3 length is 14 residues. After removal of 5 bases from V and 5 bases from J, the junction contained 3 bases not matched to a gene. This chain's CDR3 is CASSFGTGNEKLFF. The CDR3 DNA reads as TGCGCCAGCAGCTTCGGGACAGGGAATGAAAAACTGTTTTTT.

The V gene is TRBV30, the J gene TRBJ1-3; the D gene is possibly TRBD1 (5 bases). V dropped 3 bases and J dropped 0 bases, with 18 bases sitting between them. The CDR3 sequence is 17 residues long. Germline-derived CDR1 and CDR2 are GTSNPN and SVGIG (reference sequence). The DNA of the CDR3 is TGTGCCTGGAGGGACACCTTGGCCCCAAGCTCTGGAAACACCATATATTTT. Translating gives CAWRDTLAPSSGNTIYF.

V usage is TRBV14 and J usage is TRBJ1-4, with D hard to call. Germline V gives CDR1 SGHDN, CDR2 FVKESK. The CDR3 extends over 15 amino acids. Trimming cost V 0 bases and J 8 bases, with 13 bases left between them. Here the CDR3 reads CASSQEGGRFEKLFF. In DNA form, the CDR3 reads TGTGCCAGCAGCCAAGAAGGCGGTCGATTCGAAAAACTGTTTTTT.

This chain links TRBV10-3 with TRBJ1-2; D unresolved. The CDR3 sequence is 14 residues long. V shed 4 bases and J shed 0 bases, with 9 bases lying between them. Germline loops: CDR1 ENHRY, CDR2 SYGVKD. CDR3 region: CAISALTANYGYTF. The CDR3 region has the DNA TGTGCCATCAGTGCCCTGACTGCTAACTATGGCTACACCTTC.

CDR3 DNA: TGTGCCACCAGCAGAGGCAAGCGGGGAGGGAATGAGCAGTTCTTC. It specifies CATSRGKRGGNEQFF. V gene TRBV15 combines with J gene TRBJ2-1; TRBD2 matches 7 bases. J lost 7 bases, V lost 1 base, and 7 bases had no gene match. Germline V gene data show CDR1 as LNHNV and CDR2 as YYDKDF (reference sequence). The CDR3 loop spans 15 amino acids.

CDR3 residues: CASSTGRQDNSPLHF. The CDR3 bases are TGTGCCAGTAGTACTGGTCGACAGGATAATTCACCCCTCCACTTT. The rearrangement joins TRBV19 to TRBJ1-6, with a weak D call TRBD1 (6 bases). The CDR3 contains 15 residues. CDR1 is LNHDA and CDR2 is SQIVND in the germline V gene (reference sequence). The germline V and J ends were trimmed by 4 bases and 5 bases, with 12 bases remaining between them.

This clone has only a few counts. The chain employs TRBV7-2 and TRBJ2-7; 9 bases map to TRBD1. Losses at the gene ends were 3 bases for V and 1 base for J; bases not matched to a gene: 4. There are 15 residues in the CDR3. CDR1 is SGHTA, CDR2 FQGNSA, per germline. In DNA form, the CDR3 reads TGTGCCAGCAGCTTTGTGGACAGGGGATCCTACGAGCAGTACTTC. The encoded protein is CASSFVDRGSYEQYF.

The chain employs TRBV15 and TRBJ2-2, with 9 bases lining up with TRBD2. CDR1 is LNHNV and CDR2 is YYDKDF in the germline V gene (reference sequence). This CDR3 comprises 17 residues. With V trimmed by 3 bases and J by 0 bases, 5 bases remained unmatched. The CDR3 DNA reads as TGTGCCACCAGCAGGGGAGCGGGGGGCCCGAACACCGGGGAGCTGTTTTTT. It is translated as CATSRGAGGPNTGELFF.

This rearrangement joins TRBV21-1 to TRBJ1-3; the table's D call, TRBD1, has no DNA check behind it. TRBV21-1 represents a pseudogene. The CDR3 runs 16 residues. CDR3 coding DNA: TGTGCCAGCAGCAGAACATCGGGACAGGCTGGAAACACCATATATTTT. This sequence encodes CASSRTSGQAGNTIYF.

The chain is built from TRBV7-9 and TRBJ1-2; D possibly corresponds to TRBD1 (5 bases). V lost 6 bases to trimming and J lost 4 bases, with 18 bases between them. The CDR3 length is 15 residues. Germline V gene data show CDR1 as SEHNR and CDR2 as FQNEAQ (reference sequence). The CDR3 here is CASSPTSTAGYGYTF. The DNA of the CDR3 is TGTGCCAGCAGTCCCACGTCGACAGCTGGCTATGGCTACACCTTC.

J is TRBJ1-1 and V is TRBV10-2; 8 nucleotides line up with TRBD1. The CDR3 is 14 residues long. The J segment lost 1 base and the V segment lost 3 bases, leaving 1 base of the junction unmatched. Germline V gene sequence: CDR1 WSHSY, CDR2 SAAADI. The CDR3 region is CASSETGGNTEAFF. The CDR3 bases are TGCGCCAGCAGTGAAACAGGGGGGAACACTGAAGCTTTCTTT.